Listed below are T cell receptor beta chains from one sample, sequenced in a study of regulatory T cells in long-lasting Graves disease. MiXCR, run by TCRdb on the multiplex PCR reads, gives a single entry per CDR3 protein. The sample includes 310,000 or so distinct CDR3 sequences, roughly a fifth of them seen just once. The sequences come from peripheral blood mononuclear cells (PBMCs), collected when the disease was refractory, from a patient treated with antithyroid drugs. These receptors all come from a female donor with Graves disease. Each CDR3 is given with its conserved first and last residue. The D gene is left open where the match is weak. The size of a clone is reported for some rows only, either as once, few or many, or as a class for expanded clones.

d_call: NA; clone_size: many; j_call: TRBJ2-5; cdr3_length: 13; v_call: TRBV3-1; cdr3_aa: CASSPVGVETQYF; cdr3_nt: TGTGCCAGCAGCCCTGTGGGGGTGGAGACCCAGTACTTC
d_call: NA; clone_size: many; j_call: TRBJ1-1; cdr3_length: 14; v_call: TRBV20-1; cdr3_aa: CSARGGTGLTEAFF; cdr3_nt: TGCAGTGCTAGAGGCGGAACAGGCCTCACTGAAGCTTTCTTT
d_call: NA; clone_size: many; j_call: TRBJ2-7; cdr3_length: 14; v_call: TRBV5-1; cdr3_aa: CASSSGSLGYEQYF; cdr3_nt: TGCGCCAGCAGCTCTGGCTCCCTAGGGTACGAGCAGTACTTC
d_call: TRBD2; clone_size: few; j_call: TRBJ2-7; cdr3_length: 15; v_call: TRBV4-3; cdr3_aa: CASSQDREGWGEQYF; cdr3_nt: TGCGCCAGCAGCCAAGATAGGGAGGGGTGGGGGGAGCAGTACTTC
d_call: NA; clone_size: NA; j_call: TRBJ1-1; cdr3_length: 14; v_call: TRBV27; cdr3_aa: CASSFRDRNTEAFF; cdr3_nt: TGTGCCAGCAGTTTCCGGGACCGTAACACTGAAGCTTTCTTT
d_call: TRBD1; clone_size: many; j_call: TRBJ1-4; cdr3_length: 16; v_call: TRBV5-1; cdr3_aa: CASSLDLQGNNEKLFF; cdr3_nt: TGCGCCAGCAGCTTGGATCTACAGGGGAATAATGAAAAACTGTTTTTT
d_call: NA; clone_size: NA; j_call: TRBJ2-1; cdr3_length: 12; v_call: TRBV5-5; cdr3_aa: CASSSAVNEQFF; cdr3_nt: TGTGCCAGCAGCTCCGCCGTTAATGAGCAGTTCTTC
d_call: NA; clone_size: NA; j_call: TRBJ1-5; cdr3_length: 13; v_call: TRBV10-3; cdr3_aa: CAISGEANQPQHF; cdr3_nt: TGTGCCATCAGTGGTGAGGCTAATCAGCCCCAGCATTTT
d_call: TRBD2; clone_size: NA; j_call: TRBJ2-2; cdr3_length: 16; v_call: TRBV30; cdr3_aa: CAWSPGLAGNTGELFF; cdr3_nt: TGTGCCTGGAGCCCGGGACTAGCGGGGAACACCGGGGAGCTGTTTTTT
d_call: TRBD1; clone_size: many; j_call: TRBJ2-5; cdr3_length: 13; v_call: TRBV20-1; cdr3_aa: CSGRTGGQETQYF; cdr3_nt: TGCAGTGGACGGACAGGGGGGCAAGAGACCCAGTACTTC
d_call: TRBD2; clone_size: many; j_call: TRBJ2-7; cdr3_length: 13; v_call: TRBV2; cdr3_aa: CASTWGGNNEQYF; cdr3_nt: TGTGCCAGCACCTGGGGGGGTAACAACGAGCAGTACTTC
d_call: NA; clone_size: NA; j_call: TRBJ2-5; cdr3_length: 11; v_call: TRBV6-1; cdr3_aa: CASIGRETQYF; cdr3_nt: TGTGCCAGCATTGGACGCGAGACCCAGTACTTC
d_call: TRBD1; clone_size: many; j_call: TRBJ2-5; cdr3_length: 13; v_call: TRBV28; cdr3_aa: CATMDRGHETQYF; cdr3_nt: TGTGCCACCATGGACAGGGGGCATGAGACCCAGTACTTC
d_call: NA; clone_size: few; j_call: TRBJ2-7; cdr3_length: 14; v_call: TRBV6-2/TRBV6-3; cdr3_aa: CASQSTGDLGEQYF; cdr3_nt: TGTGCCAGCCAATCTACGGGGGACCTTGGCGAGCAGTACTTC
d_call: TRBD1; clone_size: many; j_call: TRBJ2-2; cdr3_length: 15; v_call: TRBV2; cdr3_aa: CASRGQGPNTGELFF; cdr3_nt: TGTGCCAGCAGGGGACAGGGCCCGAACACCGGGGAGCTGTTTTTT
d_call: TRBD2; clone_size: many; j_call: TRBJ2-5; cdr3_length: 14; v_call: TRBV7-2; cdr3_aa: CASSWVAGSETQYF; cdr3_nt: TGTGCCAGCAGCTGGGTAGCGGGATCAGAGACCCAGTACTTC
d_call: NA; clone_size: many; j_call: TRBJ2-7; cdr3_length: 13; v_call: TRBV6-1; cdr3_aa: CASRGTASYEQYF; cdr3_nt: TGTGCCAGCAGGGGGACCGCATCCTACGAGCAGTACTTC
d_call: TRBD1; clone_size: many; j_call: TRBJ2-5; cdr3_length: 17; v_call: TRBV24-1; cdr3_aa: CATSDPRTGGTQETQYF; cdr3_nt: TGTGCCACCAGTGACCCCCGGACAGGGGGGACCCAAGAGACCCAGTACTTC
d_call: NA; clone_size: few; j_call: TRBJ2-5; cdr3_length: 13; v_call: TRBV6-5; cdr3_aa: CASSYEGRRTQYF; cdr3_nt: TGTGCCAGCAGTTACGAGGGCCGCAGGACCCAGTACTTC
d_call: TRBD1; clone_size: NA; j_call: TRBJ2-7; cdr3_length: 16; v_call: TRBV28; cdr3_aa: CASSEDRGPRVYEQYF; cdr3_nt: TGTGCCAGCAGTGAGGACAGGGGTCCGCGTGTGTACGAGCAGTACTTC
d_call: NA; clone_size: many; j_call: TRBJ2-7; cdr3_length: 14; v_call: TRBV3-1; cdr3_aa: CASSQGRDGYEQYF; cdr3_nt: TGTGCCAGCAGCCAAGGTCGGGATGGCTACGAGCAGTACTTC
d_call: TRBD1; clone_size: NA; j_call: TRBJ1-6; cdr3_length: 16; v_call: TRBV20-1; cdr3_aa: CSARIRSGGWDSPLHF; cdr3_nt: TGCAGTGCTAGAATACGATCAGGGGGCTGGGATTCACCCCTCCACTTT
d_call: NA; clone_size: NA; j_call: TRBJ1-1; cdr3_length: 10; v_call: TRBV27; cdr3_aa: CAIRNTEAFF; cdr3_nt: TGTGCCATTAGAAACACTGAAGCTTTCTTT
d_call: NA; clone_size: NA; j_call: TRBJ1-3; cdr3_length: 16; v_call: TRBV6-9; cdr3_aa: CASSYLASGHGNTIYF; cdr3_nt: TGTGCCAGCAGTTACTTAGCATCAGGACACGGAAACACCATATATTTT
d_call: NA; clone_size: few; j_call: TRBJ1-4; cdr3_length: 13; v_call: TRBV5-1; cdr3_aa: CASGGPGTEKLFF; cdr3_nt: TGCGCCAGTGGGGGGCCCGGTACAGAAAAACTGTTTTTT
d_call: NA; clone_size: few; j_call: TRBJ1-1; cdr3_length: 13; v_call: TRBV20-1; cdr3_aa: CSAIGDVNTEAFF; cdr3_nt: TGCAGTGCTATTGGGGATGTGAACACTGAAGCTTTCTTT
d_call: TRBD1; clone_size: many; j_call: TRBJ2-7; cdr3_length: 14; v_call: TRBV5-1; cdr3_aa: CASSTGQGAYEQYF; cdr3_nt: TGCGCCAGCAGCACGGGACAGGGAGCCTACGAGCAGTACTTC
d_call: NA; clone_size: many; j_call: TRBJ2-2; cdr3_length: 12; v_call: TRBV12-3/TRBV12-4; cdr3_aa: CASSIGPGELFF; cdr3_nt: TGTGCCAGCAGCATAGGCCCCGGGGAGCTGTTTTTT